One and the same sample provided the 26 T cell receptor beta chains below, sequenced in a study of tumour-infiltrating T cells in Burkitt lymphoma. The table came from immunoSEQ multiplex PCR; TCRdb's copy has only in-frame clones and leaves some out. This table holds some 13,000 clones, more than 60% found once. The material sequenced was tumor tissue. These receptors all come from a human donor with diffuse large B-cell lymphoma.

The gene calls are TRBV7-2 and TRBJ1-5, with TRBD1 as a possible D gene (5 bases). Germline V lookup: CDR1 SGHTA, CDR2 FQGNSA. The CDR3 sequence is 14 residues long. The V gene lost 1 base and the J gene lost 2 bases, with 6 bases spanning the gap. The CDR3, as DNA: TGTGCCAGCAGCTTAGGAGGGGGCAATCAGCCCCAGCATTTT. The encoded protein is CASSLGGGNQPQHF.

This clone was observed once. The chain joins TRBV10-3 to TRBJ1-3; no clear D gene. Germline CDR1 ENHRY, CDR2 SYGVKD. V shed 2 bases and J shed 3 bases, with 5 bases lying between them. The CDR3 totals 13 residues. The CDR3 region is CAISEPSGNTIYF. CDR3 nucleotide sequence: TGTGCCATCAGTGAGCCAAGTGGAAACACCATATATTTT.

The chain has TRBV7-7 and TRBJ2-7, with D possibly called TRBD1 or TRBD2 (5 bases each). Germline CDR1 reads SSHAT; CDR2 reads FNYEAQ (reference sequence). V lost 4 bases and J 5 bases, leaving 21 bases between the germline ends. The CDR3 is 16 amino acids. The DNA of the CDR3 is TGTGCCAGCAGCTACCGGGACGGTCCCCGTTTCCACGAGCAGTACGTC. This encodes CASSYRDGPRFHEQYV.

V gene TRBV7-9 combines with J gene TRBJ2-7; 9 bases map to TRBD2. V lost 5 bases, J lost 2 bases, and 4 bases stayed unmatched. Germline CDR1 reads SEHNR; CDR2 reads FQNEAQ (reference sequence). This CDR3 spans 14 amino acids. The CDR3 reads CASSNSGSPYEQYF. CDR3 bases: TGTGCCAGCAGCAATAGCGGGAGCCCCTACGAGCAGTACTTC.

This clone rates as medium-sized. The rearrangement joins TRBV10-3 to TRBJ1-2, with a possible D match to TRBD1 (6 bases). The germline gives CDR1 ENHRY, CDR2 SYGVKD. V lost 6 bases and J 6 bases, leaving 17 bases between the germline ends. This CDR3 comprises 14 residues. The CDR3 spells CAIRDPGQYHGYTF. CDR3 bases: TGTGCCATCAGGGACCCTGGACAGTATCATGGCTACACCTTC.

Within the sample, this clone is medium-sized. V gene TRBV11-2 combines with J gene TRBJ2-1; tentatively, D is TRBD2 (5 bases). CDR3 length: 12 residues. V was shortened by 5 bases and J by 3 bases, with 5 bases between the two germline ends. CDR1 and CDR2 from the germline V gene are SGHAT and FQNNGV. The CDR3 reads CASSAGYNEQFF. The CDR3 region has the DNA TGTGCCAGCAGCGCGGGCTACAATGAGCAGTTCTTC.

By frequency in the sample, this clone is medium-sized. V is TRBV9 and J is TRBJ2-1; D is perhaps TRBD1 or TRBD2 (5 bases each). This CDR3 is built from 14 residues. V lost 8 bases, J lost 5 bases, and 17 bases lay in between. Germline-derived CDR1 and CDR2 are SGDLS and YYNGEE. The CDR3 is CASWDGWSDNEQFF. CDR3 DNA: TGTGCCAGTTGGGACGGGTGGTCGGACAATGAGCAGTTCTTC.

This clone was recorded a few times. CDR3 in amino acids: CASSGEGTRTGELFF. CDR3 sequence (DNA): TGTGCCAGCTCAGGGGAGGGGACGCGCACCGGGGAGCTGTTTTTT. V and J are TRBV7-9 and TRBJ2-2, with D possibly matching TRBD2 (7 bases). The CDR3 contains 15 residues. Germline CDR1 and CDR2: SEHNR and FQNEAQ (reference sequence). Trimming left V 8 bases short and J 4 bases short, with 17 bases between.

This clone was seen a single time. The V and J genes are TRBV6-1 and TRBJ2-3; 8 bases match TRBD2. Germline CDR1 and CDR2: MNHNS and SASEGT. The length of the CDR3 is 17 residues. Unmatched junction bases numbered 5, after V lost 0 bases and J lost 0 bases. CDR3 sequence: CASSEASGTSSTDTQYF. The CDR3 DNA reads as TGTGCCAGCAGTGAAGCTAGCGGGACCTCTAGCACAGATACGCAGTATTTT.

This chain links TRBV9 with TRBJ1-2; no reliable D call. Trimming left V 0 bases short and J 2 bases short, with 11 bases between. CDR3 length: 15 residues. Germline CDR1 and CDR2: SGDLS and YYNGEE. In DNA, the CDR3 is TGTGCCAGCAGCGTAGCGGAGGGTGGGAACTATGGCTACACCTTC. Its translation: CASSVAEGGNYGYTF. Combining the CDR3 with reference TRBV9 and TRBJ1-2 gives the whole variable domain DSGVTQTPKHLITATGQRVTLRCSPRSGDLSVYWYQQSLDQGLQFLIQYYNGEERAKGNILERFSAQQFPDLHSELNLSSLELGDSALYFCASSVAEGGNYGYTFGSGTRLTVV.

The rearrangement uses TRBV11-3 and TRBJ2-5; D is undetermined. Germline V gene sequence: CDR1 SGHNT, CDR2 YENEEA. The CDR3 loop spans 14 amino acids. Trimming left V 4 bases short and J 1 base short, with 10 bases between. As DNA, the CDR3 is TGTGCCAGCAGCTCAGAGAGAATCCAAGAGACCCAGTACTTC. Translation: CASSSERIQETQYF.

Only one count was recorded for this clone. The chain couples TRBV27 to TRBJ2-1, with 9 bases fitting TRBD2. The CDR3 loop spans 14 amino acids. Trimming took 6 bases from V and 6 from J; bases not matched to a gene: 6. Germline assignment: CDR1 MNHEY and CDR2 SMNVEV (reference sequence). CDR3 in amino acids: CASRIAGVGNEQFF. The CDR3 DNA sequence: TGTGCCAGCAGAATAGCGGGAGTCGGCAATGAGCAGTTCTTC.

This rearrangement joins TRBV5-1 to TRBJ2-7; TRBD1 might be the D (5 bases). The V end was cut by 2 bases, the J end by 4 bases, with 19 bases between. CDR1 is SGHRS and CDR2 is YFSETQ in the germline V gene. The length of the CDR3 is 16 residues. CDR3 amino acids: CASSFFAGSSLYEQYF. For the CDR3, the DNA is TGCGCCAGCAGCTTCTTTGCAGGGTCTTCGCTTTACGAGCAGTACTTC. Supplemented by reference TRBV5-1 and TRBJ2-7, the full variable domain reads KAGVTQTPRYLIKTRGQQVTLSCSPISGHRSVSWYQQTPGQGLQFLFEYFSETQRNKGNFPGRFSGRQFSNSRSEMNVSTLELGDSALYLCASSFFAGSSLYEQYFGPGTRLTVT.

The CDR3 bases are TGCGCCAGCAGCTTGGATTATGGGGGAGCAGAGACCCAGTACTTC. This translates into CASSLDYGGAETQYF. The chain uses TRBV5-1 and TRBJ2-5; D may correspond to TRBD1 or TRBD2 (5 bases each). The V end was cut by 0 bases, the J end by 4 bases, with 13 bases between. CDR1 and CDR2 (germline): SGHRS, YFSETQ. The CDR3 covers 15 residues.

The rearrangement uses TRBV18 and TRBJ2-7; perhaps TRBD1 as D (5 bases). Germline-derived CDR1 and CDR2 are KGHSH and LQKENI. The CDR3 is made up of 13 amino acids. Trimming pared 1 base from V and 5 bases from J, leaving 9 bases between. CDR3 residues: CASSPQGHNEQYV. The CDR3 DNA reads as TGTGCCAGCTCACCACAGGGGCACAACGAGCAGTACGTC.

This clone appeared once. Here the CDR3 reads CSVEGGRDGYTF. CDR3 sequence (DNA): TGCAGCGTTGAAGGGGGACGGGATGGCTACACCTTC. This chain links TRBV29-1 with TRBJ1-2; D is possibly TRBD1 (5 bases). Trimming left V 1 base short and J 6 bases short, with 9 bases between. Germline loops: CDR1 SQVTM, CDR2 ANQGSEA. The CDR3 consists of 12 residues.

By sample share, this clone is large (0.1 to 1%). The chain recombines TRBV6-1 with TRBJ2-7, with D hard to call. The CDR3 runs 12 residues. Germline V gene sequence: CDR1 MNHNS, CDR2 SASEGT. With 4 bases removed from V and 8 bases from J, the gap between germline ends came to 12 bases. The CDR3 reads CASSANPLQQYV. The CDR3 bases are TGTGCCAGCAGTGCAAACCCCCTACAGCAGTACGTC.

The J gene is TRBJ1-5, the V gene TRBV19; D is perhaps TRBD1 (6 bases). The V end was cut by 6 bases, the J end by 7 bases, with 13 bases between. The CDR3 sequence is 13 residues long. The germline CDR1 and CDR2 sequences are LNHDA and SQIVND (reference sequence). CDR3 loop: CASRDDRYQPQHF. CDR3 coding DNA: TGTGCCAGTAGGGACGACAGGTACCAGCCCCAGCATTTT.

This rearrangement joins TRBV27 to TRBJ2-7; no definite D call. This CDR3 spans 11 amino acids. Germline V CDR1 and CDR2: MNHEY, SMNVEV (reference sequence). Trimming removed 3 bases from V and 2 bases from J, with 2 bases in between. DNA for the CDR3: TGTGCCAGCAGTTTTGCCTACGAGCAGTACTTC. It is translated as CASSFAYEQYF.

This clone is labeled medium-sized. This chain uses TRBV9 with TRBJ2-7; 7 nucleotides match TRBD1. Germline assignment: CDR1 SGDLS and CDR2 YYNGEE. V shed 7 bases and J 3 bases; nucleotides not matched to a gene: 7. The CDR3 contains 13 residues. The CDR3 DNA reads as TGTGCCAGCGGCATGGGGACAGACTACGAGCAGTACTTC. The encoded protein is CASGMGTDYEQYF.

The CDR3 reads CAISEFPGSGTDTQYF. The CDR3 DNA reads TGTGCCATCAGTGAGTTCCCCGGGAGTGGCACAGATACGCAGTATTTT. V and J are TRBV10-3 and TRBJ2-3; tentatively, D is TRBD2 (6 bases). This CDR3 comprises 16 residues. The germline V gene has CDR1 ENHRY and CDR2 SYGVKD. V lost 1 base and J 1 base, leaving 12 bases between the germline ends.

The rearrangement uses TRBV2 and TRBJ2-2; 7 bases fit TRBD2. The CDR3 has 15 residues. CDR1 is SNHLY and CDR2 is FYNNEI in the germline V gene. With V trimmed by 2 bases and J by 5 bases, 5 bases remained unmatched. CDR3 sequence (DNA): TGTGCCAGCAGTGAATGGACTAGTACGACCGGGGAGCTGTTTTTT. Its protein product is CASSEWTSTTGELFF. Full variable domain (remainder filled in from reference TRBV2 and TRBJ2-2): EPEVTQTPSHQVTQMGQEVILRCVPISNHLYFYWYRQILGQKVEFLVSFYNNEISEKSEIFDDQFSVERPDGSNFTLKIRSTKLEDSAMYFCASSEWTSTTGELFFGEGSRLTVL.

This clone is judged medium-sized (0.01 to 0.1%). The CDR3 DNA sequence: TGCGCCAGCAGTGAGGGACAGAACACTGAAGCTTTCTTT. Residues: CASSEGQNTEAFF. The chain is built from TRBV10-2 and TRBJ1-1, with D possibly matching TRBD1 (5 bases). With 2 bases removed from V and 1 base from J, the gap between germline ends came to 5 bases. The CDR3 totals 13 residues. Germline V gene data show CDR1 as WSHSY and CDR2 as SAAADI.

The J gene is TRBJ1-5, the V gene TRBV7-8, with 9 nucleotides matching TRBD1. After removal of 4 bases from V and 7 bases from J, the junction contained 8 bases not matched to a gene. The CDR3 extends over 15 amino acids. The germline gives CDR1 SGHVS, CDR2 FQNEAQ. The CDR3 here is CASSSLGQGGQPQHF. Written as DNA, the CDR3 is TGTGCCAGCAGCTCTCTGGGACAGGGTGGCCAGCCCCAGCATTTT.

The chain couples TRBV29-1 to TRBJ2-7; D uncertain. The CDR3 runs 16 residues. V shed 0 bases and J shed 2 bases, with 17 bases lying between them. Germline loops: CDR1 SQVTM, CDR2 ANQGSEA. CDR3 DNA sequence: TGCAGCGTTGAAGATCTTCCAGGCGCTCGTCCCTACGAGCAGTACTTC. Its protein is CSVEDLPGARPYEQYF.

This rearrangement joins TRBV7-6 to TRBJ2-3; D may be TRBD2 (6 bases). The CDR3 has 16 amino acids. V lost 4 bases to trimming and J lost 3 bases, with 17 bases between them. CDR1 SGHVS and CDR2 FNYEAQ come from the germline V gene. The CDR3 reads CASSYPGGSETDTQYF. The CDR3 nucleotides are TGTGCCAGCAGCTACCCTGGGGGGAGCGAAACAGATACGCAGTATTTT.